This TCR beta chain was profiled in a study of T-cell memory formation after mild COVID-19. Study-level background: Largely donor-specific TCR clusters were found.

The length of the CDR3 is 14 residues. CDR1 and CDR2 (germline): MGHRA, YSYEKL. Trimming removed 1 base from V and 4 bases from J, with 10 bases in between. TCRdb re-called the 5' RACE reads through MiXCR, storing one row per CDR3 protein. Of more than 350,000 distinct CDR3 sequences in the sample, 15% to 20% are singletons; the top ten hold 20% to 25%. The chain employs TRBV4-1 and TRBJ2-5; D remains ambiguous. The sequence came from a man younger than 35 who had mild COVID-19 (a few samples of this study predate the infection). Cell type and time point are not known. The sample was PBMCs or a T cell subset sorted from them (not recorded which). This CDR3 reads CASSQGGRGETQYF. CDR3 sequence (DNA): TGCGCCAGCAGCCAAGGAGGACGTGGAGAGACCCAGTACTTC.